This T cell receptor beta chain was sequenced for a study of T cells in Graves' hyperthyroidism and ophthalmopathy. Findings and limits, study-wide: Most clonotypes expanded in the thyroid (above 0.001) were also present in blood.

This CDR3 is built from 15 residues. The germline V gene encodes CDR1 DFQATT and CDR2 SNEGSKA (reference sequence). The V and J ends lost 2 bases and 1 base, in that order; junction bases with no gene match: 4. Amplified TCR beta CDR3 regions came from RNA transcripts. During a first-round RT-PCR of the TCR CDR3, the HTBI primer set was used. In TCRdb, the multiplex PCR reads were re-called with MiXCR into one record per CDR3 protein. The data contain 690,000 or so distinct CDR3 sequences, over 15% of them seen just once; the ten biggest clones take up 15% to 20%. The sample holds a few counts of this clonotype. Its antigen is unidentified.

The genes are TRBV20-1 and TRBJ1-5, with 8 bases fitting TRBD1. The receptor's source is a woman aged 50 to 60 with Graves' hyperthyroidism that later progressed to Graves' ophthalmopathy. The source material was blood. DNA for the CDR3: TGCAGTGCTAGACTACACAGGGGGAGCAATCAGCCCCAGCATTTT. This encodes CSARLHRGSNQPQHF.